This T cell receptor beta chain was captured in a study of T cells in tuberculosis. Study details: Sequenced TCRs come from CD1B-GMM tetramer-binding T cells. In South Africa, adults with active tuberculosis were compared with IGRA-negative and latently infected IGRA-positive adolescents.

The repertoire was sequenced with immunoSEQ multiplex PCR; TCRdb's copy has only in-frame clones and lacks some. The sample records about 25,000 clones, roughly 95% being singletons. Study findings and constraints: A GMM-specific repertoire classifier reached roughly 87% accuracy, AUROC around 0.87. Shorter CDR3-alpha in active tuberculosis partly drove smaller distances.

Comment on this clone: No antigen is known for it.

This TCR was sampled from a donor aged 10-29 years with latent tuberculosis or without tuberculosis infection. The sequencing sample was made of PBMCs.

The CDR3 spells CASSYTGVGNQPQHF. The CDR3 DNA reads as TGTGCCAGCAGCTACACCGGGGTGGGCAATCAGCCCCAGCATTTT. The V call is TRBV7-3, the J call TRBJ1-5, with unresolved D. The germline V gene encodes CDR1 SGHTA and CDR2 FQGTGA. The CDR3 consists of 15 residues. V was pared by 4 bases and J by 2 bases, with 12 bases between.